The rows below give T cell receptor beta chains drawn from one sample of a study of cytomegalovirus exposure and HLA in healthy donors. TCRdb's table, derived via immunoSEQ multiplex PCR, lists solely in-frame clones and lacks some. The data contain over 200,000 clones, about 78% of them singletons. The sequencing sample was made of PBMCs. Receptors originate from a male donor in good health and CMV-seronegative. CDR3s include the opening cysteine and the closing phenylalanine or tryptophan. D genes are given only for firm matches. A row's size may be missing; if present it is once, few, many or a size class.

j_gene: TRBJ2-5
v_gene: TRBV5-1
d_gene: NA
abundance: NA
CDR3aa: CASSSPTAGQETQYF
CDR3nt: TGCGCCAGCAGCAGCCCGACGGCGGGGCAAGAGACCCAGTACTTC

j_gene: TRBJ1-6
v_gene: TRBV2
d_gene: NA
abundance: NA
CDR3aa: CASRRQRDSPLHF
CDR3nt: TGTGCCAGCAGGCGCCAGCGGGATTCACCCCTCCACTTT

j_gene: TRBJ2-3
v_gene: TRBV7-7
d_gene: NA
abundance: NA
CDR3aa: CASSPATRDTQYF
CDR3nt: TGTGCCAGCAGCCCCGCTACGCGGGATACGCAGTATTTT

j_gene: TRBJ2-7
v_gene: TRBV5-1
d_gene: TRBD1
abundance: NA
CDR3aa: CASSSGDRVYEQYF
CDR3nt: TGCGCCAGCAGCTCGGGCGACAGGGTTTACGAGCAGTACTTC

j_gene: TRBJ1-2
v_gene: TRBV30
d_gene: NA
abundance: NA
CDR3aa: CAWSEQGGGYTF
CDR3nt: TGTGCCTGGAGTGAACAGGGCGGTGGCTACACCTTC

j_gene: TRBJ2-7
v_gene: TRBV28
d_gene: TRBD2
abundance: NA
CDR3aa: CASSPSGSTREQYF
CDR3nt: TGTGCCAGCAGCCCGAGCGGGAGTACTCGCGAGCAGTACTTC

j_gene: TRBJ2-2
v_gene: TRBV6-5
d_gene: NA
abundance: NA
CDR3aa: CASSYAMTTYTGELFF
CDR3nt: TGTGCCAGCAGTTATGCCATGACTACGTATACCGGGGAGCTGTTTTTT

j_gene: TRBJ2-5
v_gene: TRBV29-1
d_gene: TRBD1
abundance: NA
CDR3aa: CSVPGTGFEETQYF
CDR3nt: TGCAGCGTGCCCGGGACAGGGTTTGAAGAGACCCAGTACTTC

j_gene: TRBJ2-7
v_gene: TRBV19
d_gene: TRBD2
abundance: NA
CDR3aa: CASSITGEGAYEQYF
CDR3nt: TGTGCCAGTAGTATAACCGGGGAGGGAGCCTACGAGCAGTACTTC

j_gene: TRBJ2-1
v_gene: TRBV5-1
d_gene: NA
abundance: once
CDR3aa: CASSLLGNEQFF
CDR3nt: TGCGCCAGCAGCTTACTTGGCAATGAGCAGTTCTTC

j_gene: TRBJ1-3
v_gene: TRBV5-1
d_gene: TRBD1
abundance: NA
CDR3aa: CASSLAGRGAGNTIYF
CDR3nt: TGCGCCAGCAGCTTGGCTGGCAGGGGGGCCGGAAACACCATATATTTT

j_gene: TRBJ2-7
v_gene: TRBV6-5
d_gene: NA
abundance: NA
CDR3aa: CASSYGSGPTYEQYF
CDR3nt: TGTGCCAGCAGTTACGGTAGCGGCCCTACCTACGAGCAGTACTTC

j_gene: TRBJ2-7
v_gene: TRBV27
d_gene: TRBD1
abundance: once
CDR3aa: CASSFSGGLDEQYF
CDR3nt: TGTGCCAGCAGCTTTTCAGGGGGCTTAGACGAGCAGTACTTC

j_gene: TRBJ2-2
v_gene: TRBV6-1
d_gene: NA
abundance: few
CDR3aa: CASSEIPTNTGELFF
CDR3nt: TGTGCCAGCAGTGAAATTCCAACTAACACCGGGGAGCTGTTTTTT

j_gene: TRBJ2-7
v_gene: TRBV19
d_gene: NA
abundance: NA
CDR3aa: CASSITLGGRDYEQYF
CDR3nt: TGTGCCAGTAGTATAACTTTGGGAGGCCGAGACTACGAGCAGTACTTC

j_gene: TRBJ1-6
v_gene: TRBV6-1
d_gene: TRBD1
abundance: NA
CDR3aa: CASSEAAGGGSYNSPLHF
CDR3nt: TGTGCCAGCAGTGAAGCGGCAGGGGGCGGCTCCTATAATTCACCCCTCCACTTT

j_gene: TRBJ2-5
v_gene: TRBV2
d_gene: TRBD1
abundance: NA
CDR3aa: CASSEALQGVETQYF
CDR3nt: TGTGCCAGCAGTGAAGCGCTCCAGGGGGTGGAGACCCAGTACTTC

j_gene: TRBJ1-3
v_gene: TRBV30
d_gene: NA
abundance: NA
CDR3aa: CAWRPTGNTIYF
CDR3nt: TGTGCCTGGCGTCCTACTGGAAACACCATATATTTT

j_gene: TRBJ2-7
v_gene: TRBV5-1
d_gene: TRBD1
abundance: NA
CDR3aa: CASSPNRGVDFYEQYF
CDR3nt: TGCGCCAGCAGCCCAAACAGGGGTGTTGATTTCTACGAGCAGTACTTC

j_gene: TRBJ1-5
v_gene: TRBV7-6
d_gene: NA
abundance: once
CDR3aa: CASSFGSQYSNQPQHF
CDR3nt: TGTGCCAGCAGCTTTGGTTCACAGTATAGCAATCAGCCCCAGCATTTT

j_gene: TRBJ2-5
v_gene: TRBV9
d_gene: NA
abundance: NA
CDR3aa: CASSVEGGQETQYF
CDR3nt: TGTGCCAGCAGCGTAGAAGGGGGACAAGAGACCCAGTACTTC

j_gene: TRBJ1-3
v_gene: TRBV19
d_gene: TRBD1
abundance: NA
CDR3aa: CASSPTPDRVKGNTIYF
CDR3nt: TGTGCCAGTAGTCCAACCCCAGACAGGGTGAAAGGAAACACCATATATTTT

j_gene: TRBJ1-1
v_gene: TRBV27
d_gene: NA
abundance: few
CDR3aa: CASSYTGGEAFF
CDR3nt: TGTGCCAGCAGTTATACCGGGGGTGAAGCTTTCTTT

j_gene: TRBJ1-1
v_gene: TRBV30
d_gene: NA
abundance: NA
CDR3aa: CAWSHRVGKGGTEAFF
CDR3nt: TGTGCCTGGAGCCACCGCGTCGGGAAGGGCGGCACTGAAGCTTTCTTT

j_gene: TRBJ1-2
v_gene: TRBV7-9
d_gene: TRBD1
abundance: NA
CDR3aa: CASSFGTGGAGGYTF
CDR3nt: TGTGCCAGCAGCTTTGGGACAGGGGGCGCGGGTGGCTACACCTTC

j_gene: TRBJ2-7
v_gene: TRBV9
d_gene: NA
abundance: NA
CDR3aa: CASSGKSGPSYEQYF
CDR3nt: TGTGCCAGCAGCGGAAAAAGCGGTCCCTCCTACGAGCAGTACTTC

j_gene: TRBJ2-5
v_gene: TRBV5-4
d_gene: NA
abundance: NA
CDR3aa: CASREGIQETQYF
CDR3nt: TGTGCCAGCAGAGAGGGAATCCAAGAGACCCAGTACTTC

j_gene: TRBJ1-3
v_gene: TRBV7-8
d_gene: NA
abundance: NA
CDR3aa: CASSLRQLGNTVYF
CDR3nt: TGTGCCAGCAGCTTACGACAGCTCGGAAACACCGTATATTTT

j_gene: TRBJ2-7
v_gene: TRBV27
d_gene: TRBD2
abundance: NA
CDR3aa: CASRALAGARSEQYF
CDR3nt: TGTGCCAGCAGGGCTCTAGCGGGGGCAAGGAGCGAGCAGTACTTC

j_gene: TRBJ1-2
v_gene: TRBV5-4
d_gene: TRBD1
abundance: NA
CDR3aa: CASSSEGQGGYGYTF
CDR3nt: TGTGCCAGCAGCTCCGAAGGACAGGGGGGCTATGGCTACACCTTC

j_gene: TRBJ1-5
v_gene: TRBV19
d_gene: NA
abundance: NA
CDR3aa: CASKDPDSPYQPQHF
CDR3nt: TGTGCCAGTAAGGACCCCGACAGCCCCTATCAGCCCCAGCATTTT

j_gene: TRBJ2-7
v_gene: TRBV6-6
d_gene: NA
abundance: NA
CDR3aa: CASSYSPSNYEQYF
CDR3nt: TGTGCCAGCAGTTACTCCCCTAGCAACTACGAGCAGTACTTC

j_gene: TRBJ2-2
v_gene: TRBV19
d_gene: TRBD1
abundance: NA
CDR3aa: CASSSGTGNTGELFF
CDR3nt: TGTGCCAGCAGTTCCGGGACAGGGAACACCGGGGAGCTGTTTTTT

j_gene: TRBJ2-7
v_gene: TRBV6-5
d_gene: NA
abundance: few
CDR3aa: CASARGSAYEQYF
CDR3nt: TGTGCCAGCGCGAGGGGGTCTGCCTACGAGCAGTACTTC

j_gene: TRBJ1-1
v_gene: TRBV7-2
d_gene: NA
abundance: NA
CDR3aa: CASSLRVQYTEAFF
CDR3nt: TGTGCCAGCAGCTTACGGGTTCAGTACACTGAAGCTTTCTTT

j_gene: TRBJ2-1
v_gene: TRBV7-2
d_gene: TRBD1
abundance: NA
CDR3aa: CASSLGTGTGNNEQFF
CDR3nt: TGTGCCAGCAGTTTAGGGACTGGGACAGGGAACAATGAGCAGTTCTTC

j_gene: TRBJ2-5
v_gene: TRBV9
d_gene: TRBD1
abundance: NA
CDR3aa: CASSSQQGGGQETQYF
CDR3nt: TGTGCCAGCAGCTCCCAACAGGGGGGTGGCCAAGAGACCCAGTACTTC

j_gene: TRBJ2-1
v_gene: TRBV5-1
d_gene: TRBD2
abundance: NA
CDR3aa: CASSSSSGRDSNEQFF
CDR3nt: TGCGCCAGCAGCTCCTCTAGCGGGAGGGACTCCAATGAGCAGTTCTTC

j_gene: TRBJ1-2
v_gene: TRBV28
d_gene: NA
abundance: few
CDR3aa: CASSLGGGFGYTF
CDR3nt: TGTGCCAGCAGCCTTGGTGGGGGCTTTGGCTACACCTTC

j_gene: TRBJ1-2
v_gene: TRBV25-1
d_gene: NA
abundance: NA
CDR3aa: CASSSLGTYYGYTF
CDR3nt: TGTGCCAGCAGTTCTCTAGGGACTTACTATGGCTACACCTTC

j_gene: TRBJ1-5
v_gene: TRBV30
d_gene: NA
abundance: NA
CDR3aa: CAWSAQGFSNQPQHF
CDR3nt: TGTGCCTGGAGTGCGCAGGGGTTTAGCAATCAGCCCCAGCATTTT

j_gene: TRBJ2-2
v_gene: TRBV28
d_gene: NA
abundance: NA
CDR3aa: CATTATYTGELFF
CDR3nt: TGTGCCACCACCGCAACATACACCGGGGAGCTGTTTTTT

j_gene: TRBJ2-1
v_gene: TRBV6-4
d_gene: NA
abundance: NA
CDR3aa: CASSDSGGGYNEQFF
CDR3nt: TGTGCCAGCAGTGACTCGGGGGGTGGCTACAATGAGCAGTTCTTC

j_gene: TRBJ2-5
v_gene: TRBV30
d_gene: TRBD1
abundance: NA
CDR3aa: CAWSEGTGVSETQYF
CDR3nt: TGTGCCTGGAGTGAAGGGACAGGGGTTTCGGAGACCCAGTACTTC

j_gene: TRBJ2-7
v_gene: TRBV25-1
d_gene: TRBD1
abundance: NA
CDR3aa: CASSVGTGSEQYF
CDR3nt: TGTGCCAGCAGTGTTGGGACAGGGAGCGAGCAGTACTTC

j_gene: TRBJ2-7
v_gene: TRBV7-2
d_gene: NA
abundance: NA
CDR3aa: CASSLSGGDYEQYF
CDR3nt: TGTGCCAGCAGCTTATCCGGGGGAGACTACGAGCAGTACTTC

j_gene: TRBJ2-3
v_gene: TRBV19
d_gene: NA
abundance: NA
CDR3aa: CASSLMWRDTQYF
CDR3nt: TGTGCCAGTAGTTTGATGTGGAGAGATACGCAGTATTTT

j_gene: TRBJ2-2
v_gene: TRBV5-6
d_gene: NA
abundance: NA
CDR3aa: CASSLAVNTGELFF
CDR3nt: TGTGCCAGCAGCTTGGCCGTAAACACCGGGGAGCTGTTTTTT

j_gene: TRBJ2-6
v_gene: TRBV6-1
d_gene: NA
abundance: NA
CDR3aa: CASSDFLGANVLTF
CDR3nt: TGTGCCAGCAGCGACTTCCTTGGGGCCAACGTCCTGACTTTC

j_gene: TRBJ2-3
v_gene: TRBV25-1
d_gene: TRBD2
abundance: NA
CDR3aa: CASSEQAGSTDTQYF
CDR3nt: TGTGCCAGCAGTGAACAAGCGGGGAGCACAGATACGCAGTATTTT

j_gene: TRBJ2-1
v_gene: TRBV25-1
d_gene: NA
abundance: NA
CDR3aa: CASSELAGKQFF
CDR3nt: TGTGCCAGCAGTGAGTTAGCTGGAAAGCAGTTCTTC

j_gene: TRBJ2-1
v_gene: TRBV5-1
d_gene: TRBD2
abundance: NA
CDR3aa: CASSLIGGSGSYNEQFF
CDR3nt: TGCGCCAGCAGCTTGATTGGCGGGAGCGGCTCCTACAATGAGCAGTTCTTC

j_gene: TRBJ2-7
v_gene: TRBV28
d_gene: TRBD1
abundance: NA
CDR3aa: CASSVTGIEQYF
CDR3nt: TGTGCCAGCAGTGTGACAGGGATCGAGCAGTACTTC